Reported below is one T cell receptor (beta chain). The antigen remains unidentified. This specimen comes from a study of T cell responses to AZD1222 COVID-19 vaccine. General observations from the study: Without day 14 samples, only post-peak T cell repertoires were studied. Spike-specific TCRs gained breadth and depth after people received two AZD1222 doses.

The length of the CDR3 is 13 residues. Trimming at V came to 4 bases and at J to 0 bases, leaving 0 bases not matched to a gene. Germline V gene lookup returns CDR1 SQVTM and CDR2 ANQGSEA. Repertoires were generated with immunoSEQ multiplex PCR, while TCRdb's copy carries only in-frame clones and drops some. The table lists 80,000 to 95,000 clones, 88% of them singletons. This sequence was found in an adult who received the AZD1222 COVID-19 vaccine. Sequencing used peripheral blood, obtained 28 days after the second AZD1222 dose. The genes are TRBV29-1 and TRBJ2-3, with TRBD2 matching 8 bases. CDR3 coding DNA: TGCAGCGTTGTAGCGGGAAGCACAGATACGCAGTATTTT. Its translation: CSVVAGSTDTQYF.